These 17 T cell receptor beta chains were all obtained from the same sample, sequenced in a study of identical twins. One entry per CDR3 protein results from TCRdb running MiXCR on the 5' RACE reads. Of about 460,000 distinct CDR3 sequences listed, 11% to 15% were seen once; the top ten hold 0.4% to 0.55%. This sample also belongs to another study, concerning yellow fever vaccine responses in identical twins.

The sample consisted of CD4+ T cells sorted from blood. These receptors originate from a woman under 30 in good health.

DNA of the CDR3: TGTGCCAGCTCACCACCGGCCAAAACATCGAACACCATATATTTT. Protein sequence: CASSPPAKTSNTIYF. V and J are TRBV18 and TRBJ1-3; no clear D gene. V was shortened by 0 bases and J by 7 bases, with 13 bases between the two germline ends. This CDR3 contains 15 residues. CDR1 is KGHSH and CDR2 is LQKENI in the germline V gene.

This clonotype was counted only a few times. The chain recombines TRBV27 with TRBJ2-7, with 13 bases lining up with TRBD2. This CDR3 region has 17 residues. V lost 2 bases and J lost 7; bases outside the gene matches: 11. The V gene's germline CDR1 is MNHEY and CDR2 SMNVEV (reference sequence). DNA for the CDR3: TGTGCCAGCAGTTTACCCTGGACTAGCGGGAGATCTGAGGAGCAGTACTTC. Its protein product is CASSLPWTSGRSEEQYF.

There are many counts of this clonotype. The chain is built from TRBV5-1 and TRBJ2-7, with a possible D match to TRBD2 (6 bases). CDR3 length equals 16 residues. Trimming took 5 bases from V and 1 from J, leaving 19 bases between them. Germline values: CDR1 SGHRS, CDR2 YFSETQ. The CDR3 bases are TGCGCCAGCAGTCGGGGACTCACGGACCAATCCTACGAGCAGTACTTC. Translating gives CASSRGLTDQSYEQYF.

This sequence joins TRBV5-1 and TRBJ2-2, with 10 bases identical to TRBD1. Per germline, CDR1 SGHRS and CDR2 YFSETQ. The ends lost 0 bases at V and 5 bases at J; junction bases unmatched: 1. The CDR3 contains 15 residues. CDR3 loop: CASSLVGQGTGELFF. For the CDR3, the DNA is TGCGCCAGCAGCTTGGTGGGACAGGGGACCGGGGAGCTGTTTTTT.

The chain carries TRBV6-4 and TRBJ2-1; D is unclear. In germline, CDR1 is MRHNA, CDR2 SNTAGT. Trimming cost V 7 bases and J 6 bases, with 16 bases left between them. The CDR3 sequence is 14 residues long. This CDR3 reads CASKNTPGSNEQFF. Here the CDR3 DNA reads TGTGCCAGCAAGAACACCCCTGGCTCCAATGAGCAGTTCTTC.

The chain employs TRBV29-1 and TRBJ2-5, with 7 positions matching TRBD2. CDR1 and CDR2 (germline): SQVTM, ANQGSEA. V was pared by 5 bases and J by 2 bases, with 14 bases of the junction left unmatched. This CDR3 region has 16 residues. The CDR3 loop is CSVRGSYVAHQETQYF. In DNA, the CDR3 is TGCAGCGTTCGCGGGAGTTACGTTGCCCATCAAGAGACCCAGTACTTC.

The CDR3 region has the DNA TGTGCCAGCAGTTTATCTGGGGACTGGAAAACCTACGAGCAGTACTTC. It translates to CASSLSGDWKTYEQYF. The rearrangement joins TRBV27 to TRBJ2-7, with D perhaps matching TRBD2 (6 bases). Looked up from germline, CDR1 is MNHEY and CDR2 is SMNVEV (reference sequence). There are 16 residues in the CDR3. Between the trimmed V and J ends, which lost 0 bases and 2 bases, there was a span of 14 bases.

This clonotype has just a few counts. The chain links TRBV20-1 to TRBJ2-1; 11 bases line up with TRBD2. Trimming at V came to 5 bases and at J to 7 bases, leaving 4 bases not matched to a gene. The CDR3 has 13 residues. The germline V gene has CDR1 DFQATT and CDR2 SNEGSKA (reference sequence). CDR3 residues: CSAYTSGGNEQFF. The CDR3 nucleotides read TGCAGTGCTTACACTAGCGGGGGAAATGAGCAGTTCTTC.

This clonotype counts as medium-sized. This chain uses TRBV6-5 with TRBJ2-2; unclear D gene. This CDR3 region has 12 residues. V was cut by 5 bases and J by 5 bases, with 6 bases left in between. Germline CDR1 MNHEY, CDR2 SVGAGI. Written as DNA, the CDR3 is TGTGCCAGCAGTCAGAGGACCGGGGAGCTGTTTTTT. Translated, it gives CASSQRTGELFF.

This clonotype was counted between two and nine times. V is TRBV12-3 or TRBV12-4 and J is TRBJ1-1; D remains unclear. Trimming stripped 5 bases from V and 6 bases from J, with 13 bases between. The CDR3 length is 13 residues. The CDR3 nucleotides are TGTGCCAGCAGTCTCGGAGAGGGCGCTGAAGCTTTCTTT. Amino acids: CASSLGEGAEAFF.

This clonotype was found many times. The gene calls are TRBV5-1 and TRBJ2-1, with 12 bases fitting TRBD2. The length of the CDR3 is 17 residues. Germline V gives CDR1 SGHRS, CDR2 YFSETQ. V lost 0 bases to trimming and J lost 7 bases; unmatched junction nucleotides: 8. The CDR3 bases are TGCGCCAGCAGCTTGGGACTCCTAGCGGGAGGGCCGAATGAGCAGTTCTTC. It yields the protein CASSLGLLAGGPNEQFF.

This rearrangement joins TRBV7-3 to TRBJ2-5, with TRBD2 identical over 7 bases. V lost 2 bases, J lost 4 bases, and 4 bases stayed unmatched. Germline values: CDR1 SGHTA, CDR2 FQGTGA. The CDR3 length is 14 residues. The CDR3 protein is CASSLGGGGETQYF. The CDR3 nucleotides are TGTGCCAGCAGCTTAGGTGGCGGGGGAGAGACCCAGTACTTC.

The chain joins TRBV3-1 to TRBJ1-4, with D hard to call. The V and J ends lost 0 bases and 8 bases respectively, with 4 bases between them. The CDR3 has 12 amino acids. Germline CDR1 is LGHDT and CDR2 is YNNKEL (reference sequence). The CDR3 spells CASSQEAEKLFF. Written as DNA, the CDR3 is TGTGCCAGCAGCCAAGAGGCCGAAAAACTGTTTTTT.

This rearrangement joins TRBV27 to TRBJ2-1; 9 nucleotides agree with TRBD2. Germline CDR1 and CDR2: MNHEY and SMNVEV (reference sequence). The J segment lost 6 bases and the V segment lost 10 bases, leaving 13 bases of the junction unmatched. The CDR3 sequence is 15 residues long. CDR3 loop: CATLRLAGGPNEQFF. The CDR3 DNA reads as TGTGCCACCTTACGTCTGGCGGGAGGGCCCAATGAGCAGTTCTTC.

This CDR3 reads CASRLQGGRGGEQFF. CDR3 coding DNA: TGTGCCAGCAGGTTACAGGGCGGGAGAGGTGGTGAGCAGTTCTTC. The V and J genes are TRBV28 and TRBJ2-1; D perhaps matches TRBD2 (7 bases). Germline V gene data show CDR1 as MDHEN and CDR2 as SYDVKM. The CDR3 consists of 15 residues. With 6 bases removed from V and 9 bases from J, the gap between germline ends came to 21 bases.

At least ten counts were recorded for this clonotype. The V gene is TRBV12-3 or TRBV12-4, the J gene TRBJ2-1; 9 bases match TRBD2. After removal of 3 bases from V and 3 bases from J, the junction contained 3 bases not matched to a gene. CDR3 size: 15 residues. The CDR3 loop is CASSFYSGSYNEQFF. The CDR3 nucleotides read TGTGCCAGCAGTTTTTATAGCGGGAGCTACAATGAGCAGTTCTTC.

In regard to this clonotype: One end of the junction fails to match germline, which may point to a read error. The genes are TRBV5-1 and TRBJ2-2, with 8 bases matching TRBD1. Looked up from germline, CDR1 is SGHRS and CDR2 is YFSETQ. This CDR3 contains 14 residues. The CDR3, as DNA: TGCGCCAGCAGGGACAGGGCGAATACCGGGGAGCTGTTTTTT. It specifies CASRDRANTGELFF.